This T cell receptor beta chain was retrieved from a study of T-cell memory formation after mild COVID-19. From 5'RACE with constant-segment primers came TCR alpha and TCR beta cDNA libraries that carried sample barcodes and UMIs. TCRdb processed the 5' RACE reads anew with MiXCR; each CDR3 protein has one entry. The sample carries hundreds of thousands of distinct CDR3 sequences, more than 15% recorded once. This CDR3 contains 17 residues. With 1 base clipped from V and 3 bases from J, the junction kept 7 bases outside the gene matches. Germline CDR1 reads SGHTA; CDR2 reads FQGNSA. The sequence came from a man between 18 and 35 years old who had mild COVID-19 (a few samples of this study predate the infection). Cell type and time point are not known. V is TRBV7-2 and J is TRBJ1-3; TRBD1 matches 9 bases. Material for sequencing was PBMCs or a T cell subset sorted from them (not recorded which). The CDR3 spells CASSLVGTGSFGNTIYF. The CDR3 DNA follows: TGTGCCAGCAGCTTAGTAGGGACAGGGTCCTTTGGAAACACCATATATTTT.